Below, 13 T cell receptor beta chains from the same sample are listed, as sequenced in a study of metastatic and nonmetastatic thyroid tumors. TCRdb re-clonotyped the PCR reads through MiXCR. The sample includes tens of thousands of clones, 20% to 30% of them seen just once. Thyroid surgery was performed in patients who had received no treatment beforehand. What was sequenced was blood. Receptors were obtained from a female donor with papillary thyroid cancer or a benign thyroid nodule (not recorded which). Some clones in this sample may be carry-over from other donors' samples.

V is TRBV6-1 and J is TRBJ1-2, with a weak D call TRBD1 (6 bases). The CDR3 extends over 13 amino acids. V was shortened by 2 bases and J by 8 bases, with 12 bases between the two germline ends. Germline loops: CDR1 MNHNS, CDR2 SASEGT. The CDR3 spells CASSELGARGYTF. DNA for the CDR3: TGTGCCAGCAGTGAACTGGGGGCACGAGGCTACACCTTC.

This clone was recorded many times. The V call is TRBV5-1, the J call TRBJ1-1; D ambiguous. This CDR3 spans 14 amino acids. Germline V gene lookup returns CDR1 SGHRS and CDR2 YFSETQ. The ends were cut back, 8 bases at V and 5 bases at J, with 19 bases in the middle. In DNA form, the CDR3 reads TGCGCCAGTTCGACCGGGCCTGGAGGGACTGAAGCTTTCTTT. Protein product: CASSTGPGGTEAFF. The whole variable domain, remainder taken from reference TRBV5-1 and TRBJ1-1, is KAGVTQTPRYLIKTRGQQVTLSCSPISGHRSVSWYQQTPGQGLQFLFEYFSETQRNKGNFPGRFSGRQFSNSRSEMNVSTLELGDSALYLCASSTGPGGTEAFFGQGTRLTVV.

This clone was counted ten times or more. This chain connects TRBV4-1 to TRBJ1-4; 7 bases align to TRBD1. This CDR3 region has 15 residues. The trim removed 5 bases at V and 8 bases at J, leaving 11 bases unmatched. CDR1 MGHRA and CDR2 YSYEKL come from the germline V gene. CDR3: CASSSGTDDAEKLFF. The CDR3 DNA reads as TGCGCCAGCAGCTCCGGGACAGATGACGCAGAAAAACTGTTTTTT.

This clone was counted ten times or more. The chain links TRBV11-1 to TRBJ2-2; D perhaps matches TRBD2 (6 bases). V lost 1 base and J 7 bases, leaving 13 bases between the germline ends. Germline V gene lookup returns CDR1 SGHAT and CDR2 FQDESV (reference sequence). This CDR3 spans 15 amino acids. The CDR3 loop is CASSLGAGSFGELFF. In DNA form, the CDR3 reads TGTGCCAGCAGCTTAGGTGCGGGGTCGTTCGGGGAGCTGTTTTTT.

This chain uses TRBV12-3 or TRBV12-4 with TRBJ1-2, with TRBD1 matching 8 bases. V shed 7 bases, J shed 4 bases, and the junction held 11 bases outside the gene matches. There are 15 residues in the CDR3. CDR3 nucleotide sequence: TGTGCCAGCACCGATCGGACAGGGACATTCTATGGCTACACCTTC. This gives the protein CASTDRTGTFYGYTF.

The chain combines TRBV7-3 with TRBJ1-2; 9 bases fit TRBD1. Unmatched junction bases numbered 1, after V lost 0 bases and J lost 5 bases. CDR1 SGHTA and CDR2 FQGTGA come from the germline V gene. There are 14 residues in the CDR3. The CDR3, as DNA: TGTGCCAGCAGCTTAACAGGGACAGGGTATGGCTACACCTTC. Amino acid sequence: CASSLTGTGYGYTF.

This clone was detected many times. This sequence may be a read error, since a much larger clone differs from it by one base. Other nucleotide sequences from this sample produce the same CDR3. This chain links TRBV20-1 with TRBJ2-1; D call uncertain. The CDR3 loop spans 11 amino acids. Trimming removed 5 bases from V and 10 bases from J, with 12 bases in between. The germline gives CDR1 DFQATT, CDR2 SNEGSKA (reference sequence). CDR3 loop: CSAGFGHEQFF. The CDR3 DNA reads TGCAGTGCTGGATTTGGGCACGAGCAGTTCTTC.

The chain couples TRBV7-2 to TRBJ1-2; D is uncertain. Per germline, CDR1 SGHTA and CDR2 FQGNSA. This CDR3 is 15 amino acids long. V lost 5 bases and J lost 3, with 16 bases in between. The CDR3 DNA reads TGTGCCAGCAGCCGTCTTGGAGGGATGGACTATGGCTACACCTTC. The encoded protein is CASSRLGGMDYGYTF.

This clone was seen ten or more times. This chain connects TRBV12-3 or TRBV12-4 to TRBJ2-5, with D possibly TRBD1 on 6 matching bases. V dropped 2 bases and J dropped 1 base, with 8 bases sitting between them. The CDR3 totals 14 residues. Here the CDR3 reads CASSLRGGQETQYF. CDR3 bases: TGTGCCAGCAGTTTAAGAGGGGGCCAAGAGACCCAGTACTTC.

Comment on this clone: This CDR3 fails to terminate in the conserved phenylalanine or tryptophan, so it likely reflects a read error. This chain joins TRBV4-1 and TRBJ1-6; a weak D match, TRBD1 (5 bases). The CDR3 spans 17 residues. Germline lookup yields CDR1 MGHRA and CDR2 YSYEKL. Trimming took 1 base from V and 5 from J, leaving 15 bases between them. This chain's CDR3 is CASSQVDMGTHNSPLHC. In DNA, the CDR3 is TGCGCCAGCAGCCAAGTGGACATGGGGACGCATAATTCACCCCTCCACTGT.

This clone was detected many times. The chain joins TRBV6-1 to TRBJ1-1, with 9 bases matching TRBD1. With 8 bases clipped from V and 5 bases from J, the junction kept 12 bases outside the gene matches. The CDR3 runs 15 residues. The germline gives CDR1 MNHNS, CDR2 SASEGT. DNA for the CDR3: TGTGCCAGCGGGGGAGTACAGGGGGCGCGAACTGAAGCTTTCTTT. Translation: CASGGVQGARTEAFF.

This clone was observed a handful of times. The CDR3 loop reads CASSQDSSGNTIYF. The CDR3 DNA sequence: TGTGCCAGCAGTCAGGACAGCTCTGGAAACACCATATATTTT. The chain employs TRBV27 and TRBJ1-3, with D possibly TRBD1 on 6 matching bases. Germline CDR1 MNHEY, CDR2 SMNVEV (reference sequence). The CDR3 totals 14 residues. Trimming took off 5 bases at V and 0 bases at J, with 8 bases between the two ends.

This clone was observed a few times. The V gene is TRBV20-1, the J gene TRBJ1-1; D not resolved. Deletions cut 6 bases from V and 4 bases from J, with 12 bases between. The CDR3 is 12 amino acids. CDR1 and CDR2 (germline): DFQATT, SNEGSKA (reference sequence). CDR3 nucleotide sequence: TGCAGTGCGCCTACTTGGGGCACTGAAGCTTTCTTT. Translated, it gives CSAPTWGTEAFF.